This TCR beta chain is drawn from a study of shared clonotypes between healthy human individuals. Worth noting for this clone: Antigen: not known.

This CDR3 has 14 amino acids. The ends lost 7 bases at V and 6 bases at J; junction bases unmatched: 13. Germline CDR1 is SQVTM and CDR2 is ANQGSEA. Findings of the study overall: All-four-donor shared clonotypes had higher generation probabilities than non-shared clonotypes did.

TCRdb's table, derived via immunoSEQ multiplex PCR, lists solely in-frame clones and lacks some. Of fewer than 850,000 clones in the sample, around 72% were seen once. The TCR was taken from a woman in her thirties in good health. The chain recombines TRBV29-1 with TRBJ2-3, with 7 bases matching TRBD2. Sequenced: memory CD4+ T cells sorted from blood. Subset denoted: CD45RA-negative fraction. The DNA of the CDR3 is TGCAGCGCTTCTCTAGCGGTACGGGTTGATACGCAGTATTTT. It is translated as CSASLAVRVDTQYF.